This is a list of T cell receptor beta chains from one sample in a study of T cells in Graves' hyperthyroidism and ophthalmopathy. One entry per CDR3 protein results from TCRdb running MiXCR on the multiplex PCR reads. The table records roughly 96,000 distinct CDR3 sequences, under 65% of them present only once. Sequencing was done on a sample of blood. These receptors all come from a woman between 40 and 50 years old with Graves' hyperthyroidism. CDR3s include the opening cysteine and the closing phenylalanine or tryptophan. The D gene is left open where the match is weak. Clone size is not always given. Where it is, it says once, few, many or a class for expanded clones.

D: NA
length: 15
size: many
V: TRBV12-3/TRBV12-4
J: TRBJ2-6
CDR3: CASSLGESGANVLTF
DNA: TGTGCCAGCAGTTTAGGGGAATCTGGGGCCAACGTCCTGACTTTC

D: TRBD1
length: 14
size: many
V: TRBV29-1
J: TRBJ1-1
CDR3: CSVRGRQGNTEAFF
DNA: TGCAGCGTTAGGGGTCGACAGGGCAACACTGAAGCTTTCTTT

D: NA
length: 15
size: NA
V: TRBV7-9
J: TRBJ2-5
CDR3: CASSLWGGRPGTQYF
DNA: TGTGCCAGCAGCTTATGGGGCGGCCGTCCAGGGACCCAGTACTTC

D: NA
length: 15
size: many
V: TRBV7-3
J: TRBJ2-2
CDR3: CASSLTGVGTGELFF
DNA: TGTGCCAGCAGCTTAACAGGGGTTGGGACCGGGGAGCTGTTTTTT

D: NA
length: 13
size: NA
V: TRBV6-5
J: TRBJ1-2
CDR3: CASSLNPLHGYTF
DNA: TGTGCCAGCAGTTTAAATCCCCTGCATGGCTACACCTTC

D: TRBD1
length: 15
size: once
V: TRBV5-1
J: TRBJ1-5
CDR3: CASSPLGQGGQPQHF
DNA: TGCGCCAGCAGCCCCCTCGGACAGGGGGGACAGCCCCAGCATTTT

D: TRBD1
length: 15
size: many
V: TRBV28
J: TRBJ2-7
CDR3: CASSEWGQGGYEQYF
DNA: TGTGCCAGCAGTGAATGGGGACAGGGTGGCTACGAGCAGTACTTC

D: NA
length: 14
size: many
V: TRBV9
J: TRBJ1-1
CDR3: CASSVVQENTEAFF
DNA: TGTGCCAGCAGCGTAGTACAGGAGAACACTGAAGCTTTCTTT

D: NA
length: 12
size: many
V: TRBV7-2
J: TRBJ1-2
CDR3: CASRTPNYGYTF
DNA: TGTGCCAGCAGAACTCCTAACTATGGCTACACCTTC

D: NA
length: 16
size: many
V: TRBV5-6
J: TRBJ1-1
CDR3: CASSLGGTLMNTEAFF
DNA: TGTGCCAGCAGCTTGGGGGGGACTCTCATGAACACTGAAGCTTTCTTT

D: TRBD1
length: 17
size: NA
V: TRBV20-1
J: TRBJ2-7
CDR3: CSASGVGTGGAGDEQYF
DNA: TGCAGTGCTAGTGGCGTTGGGACAGGGGGCGCGGGTGACGAGCAGTACTTC

D: TRBD1
length: 13
size: NA
V: TRBV7-9
J: TRBJ1-2
CDR3: CASSLGQRSGYTF
DNA: TGTGCCAGCAGCTTGGGACAGAGAAGTGGCTACACCTTC

D: TRBD1
length: 15
size: NA
V: TRBV7-9
J: TRBJ1-1
CDR3: CASSSIGQGRPEAFF
DNA: TGTGCCAGCAGCTCCATCGGACAGGGGAGGCCTGAAGCTTTCTTT

D: TRBD1
length: 12
size: NA
V: TRBV10-2
J: TRBJ2-7
CDR3: CASADRAHEQYF
DNA: TGCGCCAGCGCAGACAGGGCCCACGAGCAGTACTTC

D: NA
length: 14
size: NA
V: TRBV5-1
J: TRBJ1-1
CDR3: CASTIQGVDTEAFF
DNA: TGCGCCAGCACAATACAGGGAGTCGACACTGAAGCTTTCTTT

D: NA
length: 16
size: many
V: TRBV28
J: TRBJ1-6
CDR3: CASIGRDFDTFSPLHF
DNA: TGTGCCAGCATCGGGAGAGATTTCGATACATTTTCACCCCTCCACTTT

D: NA
length: 14
size: many
V: TRBV5-1
J: TRBJ2-5
CDR3: CASSFQKSQETQYF
DNA: TGCGCCAGCAGCTTTCAGAAGTCCCAAGAGACCCAGTACTTC

D: TRBD1
length: 14
size: many
V: TRBV5-8
J: TRBJ2-7
CDR3: CASSFSTGTYEQYF
DNA: TGTGCCAGCAGCTTTTCGACAGGGACCTACGAGCAGTACTTC

D: NA
length: 15
size: NA
V: TRBV15
J: TRBJ1-1
CDR3: CATSRDAGMNTEAFF
DNA: TGTGCCACCAGCAGAGATGCGGGCATGAACACTGAAGCTTTCTTT

D: TRBD1
length: 15
size: NA
V: TRBV7-9
J: TRBJ1-5
CDR3: CASSLAGQGYQPQHF
DNA: TGTGCCAGCAGCTTAGCGGGACAGGGATATCAGCCCCAGCATTTT

D: TRBD1
length: 14
size: many
V: TRBV25-1
J: TRBJ2-7
CDR3: CASSPGTGYYEQYF
DNA: TGTGCCAGCAGCCCCGGGACAGGGTACTACGAGCAGTACTTC

D: TRBD1
length: 15
size: many
V: TRBV7-8
J: TRBJ1-2
CDR3: CASSPSTGPAYGYTF
DNA: TGTGCCAGCAGCCCATCGACAGGGCCGGCCTATGGCTACACCTTC

D: TRBD2
length: 17
size: many
V: TRBV5-1
J: TRBJ2-5
CDR3: CASSLVPAGGPGETQYF
DNA: TGCGCCAGCAGCTTGGTTCCAGCGGGAGGGCCAGGGGAGACCCAGTACTTC

D: TRBD1
length: 15
size: NA
V: TRBV10-3
J: TRBJ1-5
CDR3: CAISERTGEDQPQHF
DNA: TGTGCCATCAGTGAACGAACAGGGGAGGACCAGCCCCAGCATTTT

D: NA
length: 13
size: many
V: TRBV5-1
J: TRBJ1-2
CDR3: CASSLRTDMGYTF
DNA: TGCGCCAGCAGCTTGCGGACGGATATGGGCTACACCTTC

D: NA
length: 15
size: NA
V: TRBV25-1
J: TRBJ2-7
CDR3: CASSQVWDIYYEQHF
DNA: TGTGCCAGCAGCCAAGTATGGGATATCTACTACGAGCAGCACTTC

D: TRBD1
length: 14
size: NA
V: TRBV2
J: TRBJ1-4
CDR3: CASSLVVRTGGLFF
DNA: TGTGCCAGCAGCTTAGTCGTGCGGACAGGGGGACTGTTTTTT

D: NA
length: 14
size: NA
V: TRBV6-5
J: TRBJ1-4
CDR3: CASSPTGVNEKLFF
DNA: TGTGCCAGCAGTCCGACCGGGGTTAATGAAAAACTGTTTTTT

D: NA
length: 15
size: NA
V: TRBV2
J: TRBJ1-5
CDR3: CASSVSGTNDQPQHF
DNA: TGTGCCAGCAGTGTCTCGGGGACAAACGATCAGCCCCAGCATTTT

D: TRBD1
length: 13
size: NA
V: TRBV7-9
J: TRBJ1-1
CDR3: CASSYGTDTEAFF
DNA: TGTGCCAGCAGCTACGGGACAGACACTGAAGCTTTCTTT

D: NA
length: 19
size: NA
V: TRBV6-1
J: TRBJ1-1
CDR3: CASRQGDSPLHFGNTEAFF
DNA: NA

D: NA
length: 14
size: many
V: TRBV6-5
J: TRBJ1-2
CDR3: CASSSDFKGYGYTF
DNA: TGTGCCAGCAGTTCTGACTTCAAAGGCTATGGCTACACCTTC

D: TRBD2
length: 20
size: NA
V: TRBV7-2
J: TRBJ2-6
CDR3: CASSVGLAETTLSGANVLTF
DNA: TGTGCCAGCAGCGTGGGACTAGCGGAGACCACCCTCTCTGGGGCCAACGTCCTGACTTTC

D: TRBD1
length: 15
size: NA
V: TRBV5-1
J: TRBJ2-7
CDR3: CASSQTGGLGNEQYF
DNA: TGCGCCAGCAGCCAAACAGGGGGCCTTGGCAACGAGCAGTACTTC

D: NA
length: 12
size: NA
V: TRBV29-1
J: TRBJ2-7
CDR3: CSVEADSYEQYF
DNA: TGCAGCGTTGAGGCGGACAGCTACGAGCAGTACTTC

D: NA
length: 17
size: NA
V: TRBV7-2
J: TRBJ2-6
CDR3: CASSLELSRIGANVLTF
DNA: TGTGCCAGCAGCTTAGAGCTTAGTAGGATCGGGGCCAACGTCCTGACTTTC

D: TRBD1
length: 14
size: NA
V: TRBV10-3
J: TRBJ1-2
CDR3: CAISLGTEYNGYTF
DNA: TGTGCCATCAGTCTGGGGACAGAATACAATGGCTACACCTTC

D: TRBD1
length: 13
size: NA
V: TRBV29-1
J: TRBJ2-2
CDR3: CSPGTDNTGELFF
DNA: TGCAGCCCCGGGACAGACAACACCGGGGAGCTGTTTTTT

D: NA
length: 12
size: NA
V: TRBV20-1
J: TRBJ2-7
CDR3: CSASPDPYEQYF
DNA: TGCAGTGCTAGCCCGGACCCCTACGAGCAGTACTTC

D: TRBD1
length: 17
size: NA
V: TRBV10-3
J: TRBJ2-2
CDR3: CAISESGQGAVTGELFF
DNA: TGTGCCATCAGTGAGTCGGGACAGGGGGCGGTCACCGGGGAGCTGTTTTTT

D: NA
length: 16
size: many
V: TRBV20-1
J: TRBJ1-2
CDR3: CSARAVRGPSVYGYTF
DNA: TGCAGTGCTAGAGCTGTTAGAGGACCCTCGGTCTATGGCTACACCTTC

D: NA
length: 15
size: NA
V: TRBV6-1
J: TRBJ2-7
CDR3: CASRVTLLSSYEQYF
DNA: TGTGCCAGCAGAGTGACCTTGCTTAGCTCCTACGAGCAGTACTTC

D: NA
length: 13
size: many
V: TRBV12-3/TRBV12-4
J: TRBJ2-3
CDR3: CASSLSTSYTQYF
DNA: TGTGCCAGCAGTTTATCAACTAGTTATACGCAGTATTTT

D: TRBD2
length: 13
size: NA
V: TRBV20-1
J: TRBJ2-1
CDR3: CSARGVSGRSTFF
DNA: TGCAGTGCTAGAGGGGTTAGCGGGAGGTCCACGTTCTTC

D: TRBD1
length: 14
size: NA
V: TRBV12-3/TRBV12-4
J: TRBJ1-6
CDR3: CASSFGQGRSPLHF
DNA: TGTGCCAGCAGTTTTGGACAGGGCCGTTCACCCCTCCACTTT

D: NA
length: 15
size: NA
V: TRBV19
J: TRBJ2-7
CDR3: CASSSHRDGPYEQYF
DNA: TGTGCCAGTAGCTCACACCGGGACGGGCCCTACGAGCAGTACTTC

D: TRBD1
length: 19
size: NA
V: TRBV5-4
J: TRBJ2-5
CDR3: CASSLASSPRQGRTETQYF
DNA: TGTGCCAGCAGCTTGGCCAGCAGCCCGCGACAGGGACGAACGGAGACCCAGTACTTC

D: TRBD2
length: 16
size: NA
V: TRBV13
J: TRBJ2-7
CDR3: CASSPRGSGRGYEQYF
DNA: TGTGCCAGCAGCCCGAGGGGTAGCGGGAGAGGCTACGAGCAGTACTTC

D: NA
length: 14
size: NA
V: TRBV11-2
J: TRBJ2-2
CDR3: CASSQAVGGGELFF
DNA: TGCGCCAGCAGCCAAGCGGTGGGGGGCGGGGAGCTGTTTTTT

D: NA
length: 12
size: NA
V: TRBV7-2
J: TRBJ2-2
CDR3: CASSPLIGELFF
DNA: TGTGCCAGCAGCCCTTTAATCGGGGAGCTGTTTTTT

D: TRBD1
length: 15
size: once
V: TRBV7-8
J: TRBJ1-3
CDR3: CASSSDREGGNTIYF
DNA: TGTGCCAGCAGCTCGGACAGGGAAGGTGGAAACACCATATATTTT

D: NA
length: 13
size: many
V: TRBV20-1
J: TRBJ1-1
CDR3: CSAGGGASTEAFF
DNA: TGCAGTGCTGGGGGGGGGGCGAGCACTGAAGCTTTCTTT

D: NA
length: 18
size: NA
V: TRBV2
J: TRBJ1-6
CDR3: CASSEAAGWSNGNSPLHF
DNA: TGTGCCAGCAGTGAAGCGGCGGGGTGGAGCAATGGAAATTCACCCCTCCACTTT

D: NA
length: 9
size: NA
V: TRBV2
J: TRBJ1-4
CDR3: CASRGETVF
DNA: TGTGCCAGCAGAGGAGAAACTGTTTTT

D: TRBD1
length: 15
size: NA
V: TRBV5-1
J: TRBJ1-5
CDR3: CASSAGQGAGQPQHF
DNA: TGTGCCAGCAGCGCGGGACAGGGGGCAGGACAGCCCCAGCATTTT